The 8 T cell receptor beta chains reported below all come from one sample, sequenced in a study of cytomegalovirus exposure and HLA in healthy donors. Primers for the PCR totalled 60 Vbeta and 13 Jbeta. The data were produced by immunoSEQ multiplex PCR, yet TCRdb's version contains in-frame clones alone and is incomplete. The data show around 160,000 clones, more than 75% seen once. Sequences were obtained from PBMCs. Source of these receptors: a male donor in good health and CMV-seronegative.

The rearrangement links TRBV5-8 to TRBJ2-1, with TRBD1 matching over 8 bases. The CDR3 contains 12 residues. V shed 2 bases and J 8 bases; nucleotides not matched to a gene: 0. CDR1 and CDR2 (germline): SGHTS, YDEGEE. The CDR3 here is CASSLQGDEQFF. CDR3 nucleotide sequence: TGTGCCAGCAGCTTACAGGGGGATGAGCAGTTCTTC.

The chain is built from TRBV30 and TRBJ2-3; the match to TRBD2 covers 12 bases. The CDR3 totals 15 residues. Per germline, CDR1 GTSNPN and CDR2 SVGIG (reference sequence). The V segment lost 0 bases and the J segment 7 bases; nucleotides outside the gene matches: 5. The CDR3 DNA reads TGTGCCTGGAGTGTCACTAGCGGGAGGTATCATACGCAGTATTTT. Translating it yields CAWSVTSGRYHTQYF.

The chain employs TRBV29-1 and TRBJ2-7; the D gene is possibly TRBD2 (5 bases). The V and J ends lost 5 bases and 5 bases respectively, with 13 bases between them. The CDR3 contains 12 residues. The V gene's germline CDR1 is SQVTM and CDR2 ANQGSEA. CDR3 nucleotide sequence: TGCAGCGTTCGAAGCGGCGAAAACGAGCAGTACTTC. The encoded protein is CSVRSGENEQYF.

This clone has only a few counts. The same CDR3 also results from other DNA sequences found in this sample. V usage is TRBV7-3 and J usage is TRBJ2-3; 11 nucleotides line up with TRBD2. This CDR3 contains 15 residues. Germline loops: CDR1 SGHTA, CDR2 FQGTGA. J lost 3 bases, V lost 6 bases, and 5 bases had no gene match. For the CDR3, the DNA is TGTGCCAGCAGACTAACTAGCGGGGGTACAGATACGCAGTATTTT. Residues: CASRLTSGGTDTQYF. The whole variable domain, remainder taken from reference TRBV7-3 and TRBJ2-3, is GAGVSQTPSNKVTEKGKYVELRCDPISGHTALYWYRQSLGQGPEFLIYFQGTGAADDSGLPNDRFFAVRPEGSVSTLKIQRTERGDSAVYLCASRLTSGGTDTQYFGPGTRLTVL.

This clone was counted once. V usage is TRBV5-1 and J usage is TRBJ2-2; D not certain. The CDR3 sequence is 13 residues long. V lost 0 bases, J lost 7 bases, and 7 bases lay in between. CDR1 is SGHRS, CDR2 YFSETQ, per germline. Here the CDR3 DNA reads TGCGCCAGCAGCTTGGACTTTATCGGGGAGCTGTTTTTT. Translating it yields CASSLDFIGELFF. The full variable domain, in which reference TRBV5-1 and TRBJ2-2 provide the parts outside the CDR3, is KAGVTQTPRYLIKTRGQQVTLSCSPISGHRSVSWYQQTPGQGLQFLFEYFSETQRNKGNFPGRFSGRQFSNSRSEMNVSTLELGDSALYLCASSLDFIGELFFGEGSRLTVL.

V usage is TRBV10-3 and J usage is TRBJ1-3; D not resolved. V lost 1 base and J 16 bases, leaving 11 bases between the germline ends. The germline V gene has CDR1 ENHRY and CDR2 SYGVKD. The CDR3 has 11 residues. The CDR3 protein is CAISELAVMYF. CDR3 DNA: TGTGCCATCAGTGAGTTGGCAGTCATGTATTTT.

This chain uses TRBV7-2 with TRBJ2-7; 13 bases fit TRBD2. The CDR3 spans 16 residues. With V trimmed by 4 bases and J by 4 bases, 7 bases remained unmatched. The germline gives CDR1 SGHTA, CDR2 FQGNSA. The CDR3 DNA reads TGTGCCAGCAGCTATGGACTAGCGGGGGAATCATACGAGCAGTACTTC. This gives the protein CASSYGLAGESYEQYF. The variable domain in full, with the rest retrieved from reference TRBV7-2 and TRBJ2-7, is GAGVSQSPSNKVTEKGKDVELRCDPISGHTALYWYRQSLGQGLEFLIYFQGNSAPDKSGLPSDRFSAERTGGSVSTLTIQRTQQEDSAVYLCASSYGLAGESYEQYFGPGTRLTVT.

The V call is TRBV7-6, the J call TRBJ2-3, with D possibly TRBD1 on 5 matching bases. This CDR3 is 14 amino acids long. V was cut by 7 bases and J by 2 bases, with 13 bases left in between. The V gene's germline CDR1 is SGHVS and CDR2 FNYEAQ. The DNA of the CDR3 is TGTGCCAGCAAAGGGGCAGGGAACACAGATACGCAGTATTTT. It encodes CASKGAGNTDTQYF.